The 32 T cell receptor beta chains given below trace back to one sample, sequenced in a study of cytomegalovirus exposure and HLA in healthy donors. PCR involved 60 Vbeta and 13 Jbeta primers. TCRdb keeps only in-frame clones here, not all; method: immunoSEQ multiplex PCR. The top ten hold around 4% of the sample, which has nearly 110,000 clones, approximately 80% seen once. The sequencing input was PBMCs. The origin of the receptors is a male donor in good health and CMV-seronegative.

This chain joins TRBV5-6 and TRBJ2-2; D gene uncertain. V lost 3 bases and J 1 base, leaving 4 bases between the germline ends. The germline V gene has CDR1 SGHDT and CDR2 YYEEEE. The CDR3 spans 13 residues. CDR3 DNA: TGTGCCAGCAGCTATCTGAACACCGGGGAGCTGTTTTTT. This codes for CASSYLNTGELFF.

CDR3 region: CASSSRTPPYEQYF. The DNA of the CDR3 is TGTGCCAGCAGTTCAAGGACTCCGCCCTACGAGCAGTACTTC. This chain connects TRBV27 to TRBJ2-7; the D gene is possibly TRBD2 (5 bases). The CDR3 spans 14 residues. Per germline, CDR1 MNHEY and CDR2 SMNVEV (reference sequence). The V and J ends lost 4 bases and 2 bases respectively, with 12 bases between them.

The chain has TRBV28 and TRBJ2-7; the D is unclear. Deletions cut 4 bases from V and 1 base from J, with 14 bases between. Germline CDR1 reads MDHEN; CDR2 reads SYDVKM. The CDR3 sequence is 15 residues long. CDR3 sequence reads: CASSSNSPPSYEQYF. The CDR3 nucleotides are TGTGCCAGCAGTTCCAATAGCCCGCCTTCCTACGAGCAGTACTTC.

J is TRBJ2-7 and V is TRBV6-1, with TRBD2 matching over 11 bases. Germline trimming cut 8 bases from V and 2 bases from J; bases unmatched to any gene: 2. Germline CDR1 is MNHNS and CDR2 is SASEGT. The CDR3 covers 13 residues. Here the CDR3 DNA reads TGTGCCAGCGGGACTAGCGGAACCTACGAGCAGTACTTC. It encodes CASGTSGTYEQYF.

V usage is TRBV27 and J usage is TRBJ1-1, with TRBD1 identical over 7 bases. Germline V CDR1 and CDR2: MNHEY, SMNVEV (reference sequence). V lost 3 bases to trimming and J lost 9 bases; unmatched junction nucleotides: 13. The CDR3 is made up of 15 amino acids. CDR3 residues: CASSFLPQGSIKAFF. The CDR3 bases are TGTGCCAGCAGTTTTTTGCCACAGGGGAGTATAAAAGCTTTCTTT.

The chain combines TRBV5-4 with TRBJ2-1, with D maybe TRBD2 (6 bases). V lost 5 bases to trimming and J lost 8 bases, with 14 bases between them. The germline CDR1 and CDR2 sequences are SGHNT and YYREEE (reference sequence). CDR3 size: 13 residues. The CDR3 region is CASRLAVGDEQFF. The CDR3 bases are TGTGCCAGCAGACTAGCTGTAGGCGATGAGCAGTTCTTC.

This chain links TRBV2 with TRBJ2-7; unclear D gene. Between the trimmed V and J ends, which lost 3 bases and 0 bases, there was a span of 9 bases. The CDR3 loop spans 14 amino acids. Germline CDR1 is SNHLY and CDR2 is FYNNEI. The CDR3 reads CASSEQIFSYEQYF. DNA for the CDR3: TGTGCCAGCAGTGAGCAGATATTCTCCTACGAGCAGTACTTC.

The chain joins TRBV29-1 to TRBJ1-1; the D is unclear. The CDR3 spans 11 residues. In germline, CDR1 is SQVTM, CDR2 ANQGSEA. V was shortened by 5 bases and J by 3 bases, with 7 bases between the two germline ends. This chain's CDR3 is CSVPGYTEAFF. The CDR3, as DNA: TGCAGCGTTCCGGGATACACTGAAGCTTTCTTT.

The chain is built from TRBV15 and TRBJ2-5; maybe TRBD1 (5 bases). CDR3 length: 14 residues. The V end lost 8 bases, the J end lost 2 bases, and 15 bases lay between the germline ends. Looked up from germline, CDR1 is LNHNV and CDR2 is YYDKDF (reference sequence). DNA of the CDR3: TGTGCCACCGAAAAGGGGCAGGGACAAGAGACCCAGTACTTC. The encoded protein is CATEKGQGQETQYF.

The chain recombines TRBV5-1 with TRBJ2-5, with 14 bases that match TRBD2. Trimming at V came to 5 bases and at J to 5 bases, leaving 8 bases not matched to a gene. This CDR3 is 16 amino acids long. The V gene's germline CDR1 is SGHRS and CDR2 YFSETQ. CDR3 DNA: TGCGCCAGCAGTTACGGACTAGCGGGAGGAAGTGAGACCCAGTACTTC. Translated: CASSYGLAGGSETQYF. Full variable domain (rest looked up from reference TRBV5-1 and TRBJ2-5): KAGVTQTPRYLIKTRGQQVTLSCSPISGHRSVSWYQQTPGQGLQFLFEYFSETQRNKGNFPGRFSGRQFSNSRSEMNVSTLELGDSALYLCASSYGLAGGSETQYFGPGTRLLVL.

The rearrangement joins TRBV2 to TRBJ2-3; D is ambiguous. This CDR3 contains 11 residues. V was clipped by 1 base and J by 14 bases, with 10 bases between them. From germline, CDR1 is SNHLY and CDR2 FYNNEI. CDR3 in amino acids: CASSEVARMYF. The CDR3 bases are TGTGCCAGCAGTGAAGTAGCACGCATGTATTTT.

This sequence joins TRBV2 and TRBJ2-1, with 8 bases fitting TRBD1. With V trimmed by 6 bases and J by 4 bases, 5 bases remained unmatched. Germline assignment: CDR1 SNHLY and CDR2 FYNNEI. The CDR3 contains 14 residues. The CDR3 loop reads CASSGDRGYNEQFF. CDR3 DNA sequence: TGTGCCAGCAGCGGCGACAGGGGTTACAATGAGCAGTTCTTC.

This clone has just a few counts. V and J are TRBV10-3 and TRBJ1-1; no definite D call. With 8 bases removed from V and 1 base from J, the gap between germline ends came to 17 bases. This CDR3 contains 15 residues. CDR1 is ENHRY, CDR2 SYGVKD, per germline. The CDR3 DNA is TGTGCCATCCGAGCTTTAACAACGGGGAACACTGAAGCTTTCTTT. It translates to CAIRALTTGNTEAFF.

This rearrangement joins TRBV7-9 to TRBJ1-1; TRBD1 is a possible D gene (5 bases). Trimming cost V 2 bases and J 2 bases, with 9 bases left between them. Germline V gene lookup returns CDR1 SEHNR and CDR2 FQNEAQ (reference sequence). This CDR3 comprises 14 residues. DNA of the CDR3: TGTGCCAGCAGCTTACCGACAGCTAACACTGAAGCTTTCTTT. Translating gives CASSLPTANTEAFF.

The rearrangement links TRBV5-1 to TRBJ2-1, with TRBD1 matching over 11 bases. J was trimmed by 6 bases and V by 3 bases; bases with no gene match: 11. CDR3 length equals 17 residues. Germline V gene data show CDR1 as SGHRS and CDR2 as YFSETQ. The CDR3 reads CASSSNRDRGTGNEQFF. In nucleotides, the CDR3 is TGCGCCAGCAGCTCGAACCGGGACAGGGGGACTGGCAATGAGCAGTTCTTC. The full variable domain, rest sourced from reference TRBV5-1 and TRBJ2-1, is KAGVTQTPRYLIKTRGQQVTLSCSPISGHRSVSWYQQTPGQGLQFLFEYFSETQRNKGNFPGRFSGRQFSNSRSEMNVSTLELGDSALYLCASSSNRDRGTGNEQFFGPGTRLTVL.

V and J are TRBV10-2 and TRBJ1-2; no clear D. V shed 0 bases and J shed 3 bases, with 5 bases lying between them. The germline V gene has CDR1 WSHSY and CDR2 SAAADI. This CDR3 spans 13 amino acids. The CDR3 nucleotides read TGCGCCAGCAGTGAGTCTCAGTACTATGGCTACACCTTC. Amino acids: CASSESQYYGYTF.

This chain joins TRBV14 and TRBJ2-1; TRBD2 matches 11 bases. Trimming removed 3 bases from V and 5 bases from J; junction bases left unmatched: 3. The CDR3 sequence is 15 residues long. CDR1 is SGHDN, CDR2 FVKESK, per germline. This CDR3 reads CASSHGTSGHNEQFF. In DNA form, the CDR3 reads TGTGCCAGCAGCCACGGGACTAGCGGCCACAATGAGCAGTTCTTC.

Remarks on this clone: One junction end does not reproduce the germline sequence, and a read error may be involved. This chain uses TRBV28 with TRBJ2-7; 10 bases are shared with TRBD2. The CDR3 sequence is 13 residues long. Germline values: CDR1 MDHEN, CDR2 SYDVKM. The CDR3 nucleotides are TGTGCCAGCAGTCCAATCCTCGGGACTAGCGAGAACTTC. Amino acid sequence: CASSPILGTSENF.

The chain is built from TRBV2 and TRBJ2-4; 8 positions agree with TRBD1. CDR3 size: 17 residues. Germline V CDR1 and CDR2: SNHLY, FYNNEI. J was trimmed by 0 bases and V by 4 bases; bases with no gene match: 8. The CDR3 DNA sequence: TGTGCCAGCAGTGCCCGACAGGGGATGCTAGCCAAAAACATTCAGTACTTC. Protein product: CASSARQGMLAKNIQYF.

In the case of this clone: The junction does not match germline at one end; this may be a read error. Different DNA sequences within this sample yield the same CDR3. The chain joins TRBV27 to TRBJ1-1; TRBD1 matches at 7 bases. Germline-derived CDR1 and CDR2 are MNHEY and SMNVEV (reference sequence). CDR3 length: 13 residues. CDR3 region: CASSWTGNTEAFF. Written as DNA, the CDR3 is TGCGCCAGCAGTTGGACAGGGAACACTGAAGCTTTCTTT.

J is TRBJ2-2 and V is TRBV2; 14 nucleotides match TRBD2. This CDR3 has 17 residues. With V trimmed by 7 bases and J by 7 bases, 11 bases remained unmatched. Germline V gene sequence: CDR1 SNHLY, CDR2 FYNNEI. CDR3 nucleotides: TGTGCCAGCAAGAGTCGACTAGCGGGAGGGCCCGTCGGGGAGCTGTTTTTT. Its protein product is CASKSRLAGGPVGELFF.

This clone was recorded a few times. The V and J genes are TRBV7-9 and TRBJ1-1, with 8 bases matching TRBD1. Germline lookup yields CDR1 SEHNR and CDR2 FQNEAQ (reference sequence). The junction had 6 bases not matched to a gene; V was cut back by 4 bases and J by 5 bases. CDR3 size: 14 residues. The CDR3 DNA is TGTGCCAGCAGCTCGACAGGGGTTACAACTGAAGCTTTCTTT. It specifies CASSSTGVTTEAFF. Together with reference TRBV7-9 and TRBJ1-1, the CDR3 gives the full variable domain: DTGVSQNPRHKITKRGQNVTFRCDPISEHNRLYWYRQTLGQGPEFLTYFQNEAQLEKSRLLSDRFSAERPKGSFSTLEIQRTEQGDSAMYLCASSSTGVTTEAFFGQGTRLTVV.

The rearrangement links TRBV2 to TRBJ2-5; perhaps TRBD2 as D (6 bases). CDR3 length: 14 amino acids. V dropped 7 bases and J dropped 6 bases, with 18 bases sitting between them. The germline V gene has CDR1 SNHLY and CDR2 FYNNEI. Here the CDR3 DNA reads TGTGCCAGCATTCGAGTGGGGGGTTTAAAGACCCAGTACTTC. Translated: CASIRVGGLKTQYF.

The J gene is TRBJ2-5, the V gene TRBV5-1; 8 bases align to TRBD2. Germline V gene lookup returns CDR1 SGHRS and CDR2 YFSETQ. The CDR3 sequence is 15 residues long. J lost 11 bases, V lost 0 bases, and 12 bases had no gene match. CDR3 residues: CASSLVTGGVGEQYF. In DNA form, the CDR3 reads TGCGCCAGCAGCTTGGTTACGGGAGGGGTAGGAGAGCAGTACTTC.

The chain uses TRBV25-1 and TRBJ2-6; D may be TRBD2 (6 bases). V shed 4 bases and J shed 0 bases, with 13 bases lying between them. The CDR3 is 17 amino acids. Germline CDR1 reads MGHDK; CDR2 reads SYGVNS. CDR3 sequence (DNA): TGTGCCAGCAGTGGCAACTGGGGGGTCTCTGGGGCCAACGTCCTGACTTTC. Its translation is CASSGNWGVSGANVLTF.

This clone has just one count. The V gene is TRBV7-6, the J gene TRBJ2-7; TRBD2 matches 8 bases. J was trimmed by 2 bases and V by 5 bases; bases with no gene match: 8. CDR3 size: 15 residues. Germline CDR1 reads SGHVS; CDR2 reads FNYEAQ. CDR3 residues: CASSPRTGGPYEQYF. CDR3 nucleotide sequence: TGTGCCAGCAGCCCCCGAACGGGAGGGCCCTACGAGCAGTACTTC.

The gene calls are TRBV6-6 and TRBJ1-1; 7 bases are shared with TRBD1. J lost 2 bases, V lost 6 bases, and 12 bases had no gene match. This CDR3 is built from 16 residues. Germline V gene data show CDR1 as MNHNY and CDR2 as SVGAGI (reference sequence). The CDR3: CASRQRRTGINTEAFF. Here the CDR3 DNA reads TGTGCCAGCAGGCAGCGAAGGACAGGAATCAACACTGAAGCTTTCTTT.

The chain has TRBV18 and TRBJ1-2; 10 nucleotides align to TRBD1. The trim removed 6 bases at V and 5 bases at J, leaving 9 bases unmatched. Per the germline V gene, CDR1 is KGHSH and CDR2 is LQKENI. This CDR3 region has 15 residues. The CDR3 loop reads CASSGTGDFLYGYTF. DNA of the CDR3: TGTGCCAGCTCCGGGACAGGGGACTTCTTGTATGGCTACACCTTC.

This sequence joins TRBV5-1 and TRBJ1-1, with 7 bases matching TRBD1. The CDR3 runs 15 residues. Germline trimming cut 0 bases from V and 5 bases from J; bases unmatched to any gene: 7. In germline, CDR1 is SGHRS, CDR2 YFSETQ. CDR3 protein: CASSLGATRGTEAFF. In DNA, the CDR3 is TGCGCCAGCAGCTTGGGCGCGACCAGGGGGACTGAAGCTTTCTTT.

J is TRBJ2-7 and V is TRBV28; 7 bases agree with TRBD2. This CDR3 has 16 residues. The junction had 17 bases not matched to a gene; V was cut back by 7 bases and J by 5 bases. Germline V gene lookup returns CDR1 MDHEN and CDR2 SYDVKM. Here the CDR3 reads CASTSPPGLGNNEQYF. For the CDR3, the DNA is TGTGCCAGCACCTCTCCACCAGGACTAGGTAATAACGAGCAGTACTTC.

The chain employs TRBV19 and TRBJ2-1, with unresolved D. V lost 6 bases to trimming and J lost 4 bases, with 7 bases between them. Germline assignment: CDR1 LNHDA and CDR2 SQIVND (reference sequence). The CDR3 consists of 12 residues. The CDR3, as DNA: TGTGCCAGTAGCGCCAGTTACAATGAGCAGTTCTTC. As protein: CASSASYNEQFF.

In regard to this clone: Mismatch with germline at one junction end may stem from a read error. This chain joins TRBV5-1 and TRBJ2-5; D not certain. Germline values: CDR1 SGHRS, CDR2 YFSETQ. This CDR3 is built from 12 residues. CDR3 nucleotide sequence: TGCGCCAGCAGCTTACCCGAAGAGAGCCAGTACTTC. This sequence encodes CASSLPEESQYF.